A selection of T cell receptor beta chains follows, all from one sample in a study of identical twins. TCRdb passed the 5' RACE reads through MiXCR, listing each CDR3 protein once. The sample lists 550,000 to 700,000 distinct CDR3 sequences; roughly 20% were seen once. The same data also went into a second study, on T cells expressing NK-cell markers.

Sequencing was done on a sample of PBMCs. The origin of the receptors is a woman aged 18 to 35 in good health. Both conserved end residues are part of each CDR3. The D gene is left open where the match is weak. Not every row has a clone size; where given, it reads once, few, many or a size class.

>TRBJ2-5|few|TRBV24-1|.
CATSDRQQETQYF
TGTGCCACCAGTGACCGACAGCAAGAGACCCAGTACTTC
>TRBJ2-1|.|TRBV12-3/TRBV12-4|TRBD2
CASSLRTSGSRNEQFF
TGTGCCAGCAGTTTACGGACTAGCGGGAGTAGGAATGAGCAGTTCTTC
>TRBJ1-3|many|TRBV9|.
CASSVRGESPGNTIYF
TGTGCCAGCAGCGTCCGGGGAGAGAGTCCCGGAAACACCATATATTTT
>TRBJ2-3|few|TRBV9|TRBD2
CASSVGRLAGTDTQYF
TGTGCCAGCAGCGTTGGCCGACTAGCGGGCACAGATACGCAGTATTTT
>TRBJ2-7|.|TRBV4-2|TRBD2
CASSQDEGAGGYEQYF
TGTGCCAGCAGCCAAGATGAAGGGGCGGGGGGATACGAGCAGTACTTC
>TRBJ1-2|.|TRBV20-1|.
CSARDGRSYGYTF
TGCAGTGCTAGAGATGGCAGGAGCTATGGCTACACCTTC
>TRBJ2-1|.|TRBV12-5|TRBD1
CASGLPTGYNEQFF
TGTGCTAGTGGTTTACCGACAGGGTACAATGAGCAGTTCTTC
>TRBJ1-5|.|TRBV20-1|TRBD1
CSARAFGQGGRQPQHF
TGCAGTGCTAGAGCTTTCGGACAGGGCGGCCGTCAGCCCCAGCATTTT
>TRBJ2-3|.|TRBV6-5|.
CASSSTSGRTSTDTQYF
TGTGCCAGCAGTTCTACAAGCGGGCGAACCTCCACAGATACGCAGTATTTT
>TRBJ2-1|few|TRBV20-1|TRBD2
CSATPGTSGGKGQFF
TGCAGTGCTACTCCCGGGACTAGCGGGGGGAAAGGGCAGTTCTTC
>TRBJ2-3|.|TRBV20-1|TRBD2
CRAFPGGRGADTQYF
TGCAGAGCATTCCCCGGCGGGAGGGGCGCAGATACGCAGTATTTT
>TRBJ1-6|.|TRBV20-1|.
CSARDPGPEGTPLHF
TGCAGTGCTAGAGATCCAGGGCCCGAAGGTACACCCCTCCACTTT
>TRBJ2-7|once|TRBV10-3|.
CAISESRDYEQYF
TGTGCCATCAGTGAGTCAAGGGATTACGAGCAGTACTTC
>TRBJ2-5|.|TRBV11-2|.
CASSLARQQETQYF
TGTGCCAGCAGCTTAGCCCGGCAACAAGAGACCCAGTACTTC
>TRBJ2-1|few|TRBV3-1|.
CASSYSGVEFF
TGTGCCAGCAGCTACTCCGGGGTGGAGTTCTTC
>TRBJ2-1|many|TRBV6-2/TRBV6-3|.
CASSLQAAPNEQFF
TGTGCCAGCAGTCTCCAGGCCGCACCCAATGAGCAGTTCTTC
>TRBJ1-6|many|TRBV20-1|.
CSASRQKNYGSPLHF
TGCAGTGCTAGCAGACAGAAAAATTACGGTTCACCCCTCCACTTT
>TRBJ2-1|few|TRBV29-1|TRBD1
CSVERRTGVYNEQFF
TGCAGCGTTGAAAGAAGGACAGGGGTCTACAATGAGCAGTTCTTC
>TRBJ1-5|.|TRBV9|.
CASSVDLSNQPQHF
TGTGCCAGCAGCGTTGACCTAAGCAATCAGCCCCAGCATTTT
>TRBJ2-3|many|TRBV14|.
CASSQEYTTDTQYF
TGTGCCAGCAGCCAAGAGTATACCACAGATACGCAGTATTTT
>TRBJ1-2|many|TRBV20-1|.
CSAPTGRDYGYTF
TGCAGTGCCCCTACTGGGAGGGACTATGGCTACACCTTC
>TRBJ1-4|.|TRBV20-1|.
CSASSGGTNEKLFF
TGCAGTGCTAGTAGCGGGGGAACTAATGAAAAACTGTTTTTT
>TRBJ2-7|few|TRBV7-8|TRBD2
CASSPHGSGPYEQYF
TGTGCCAGCAGCCCCCATGGTAGCGGGCCCTACGAGCAGTACTTC
>TRBJ2-1|.|TRBV5-1|.
CASSLLTSHNEQFF
TGCGCCAGCAGCCTGTTAACTAGTCACAATGAGCAGTTCTTC
>TRBJ2-7|few|TRBV27|TRBD2
CASSYREGSYEQYF
TGTGCCAGCAGTTACCGGGAGGGATCCTACGAGCAGTACTTC
>TRBJ2-7|.|TRBV5-1|TRBD1
CASSLDGQGGEQYF
TGCGCCAGCAGCTTGGATGGACAGGGGGGCGAGCAGTACTTC
>TRBJ1-1|.|TRBV7-2|TRBD1
CASSLLQGLDTEAFF
TGTGCCAGCAGCTTACTACAGGGGTTGGACACTGAAGCTTTCTTT
>TRBJ2-1|many|TRBV5-6|.
CASSLQGGEQFF
TGTGCCAGCAGCTTGCAGGGCGGTGAGCAGTTCTTC
>TRBJ1-2|few|TRBV5-5|TRBD1
CASSPGQPKYTF
TGTGCCAGCAGCCCGGGACAGCCAAAGTACACCTTC
>TRBJ2-1|.|TRBV7-9|.
CASSSTARGLSYNEQFF
TGTGCCAGCAGCTCGACGGCTAGGGGACTCTCCTACAATGAGCAGTTCTTC
>TRBJ2-1|.|TRBV9|.
CASSVSGTDIGGEQFF
TGTGCCAGCAGCGTAAGTGGGACGGATATCGGCGGTGAGCAGTTCTTC
>TRBJ1-2|few|TRBV11-2|.
CASSLDPGVGATPF
TGTGCCAGCAGCTTAGATCCGGGGGTAGGCGCGACCCCCTTC
>TRBJ2-3|.|TRBV12-3/TRBV12-4|.
CASSPTPEDTQYF
TGTGCCAGCAGCCCGACGCCCGAGGATACGCAGTATTTT
>TRBJ2-1|many|TRBV20-1|.
CSALKGFGNEQFF
TGCAGTGCCCTGAAGGGATTTGGGAATGAGCAGTTCTTC
>TRBJ2-4|few|TRBV27|.
CASSLKGADKIGIQYF
TGTGCCAGCAGTTTAAAAGGGGCCGACAAGATAGGCATTCAGTACTTC
>TRBJ1-3|many|TRBV5-8|.
CASSFHGNTIYF
TGTGCCAGCAGCTTTCATGGAAACACCATATATTTT
>TRBJ2-1|.|TRBV12-3/TRBV12-4|.
CASSPRYLNEQFF
TGTGCCAGCAGTCCACGGTACCTAAATGAGCAGTTCTTC
>TRBJ2-1|.|TRBV20-1|.
CSARDPGVSSYNEQFF
TGCAGTGCTAGAGATCCGGGGGTCAGCTCCTACAATGAGCAGTTCTTC
>TRBJ2-3|few|TRBV5-1|.
CASSWGSGFTIDTQYF
TGCGCCAGCAGCTGGGGTTCGGGATTCACGATAGATACGCAGTATTTT
>TRBJ2-1|.|TRBV25-1|.
CASSEVWSNSYNEQFF
TGTGCCAGCAGTGAAGTCTGGTCGAACTCCTACAATGAGCAGTTCTTC
>TRBJ2-7|.|TRBV3-1|TRBD2
CASSQAPLAAYEQYF
TGTGCCAGCAGCCAGGCCCCCCTAGCGGCCTACGAGCAGTACTTC
>TRBJ2-3|.|TRBV6-5|.
CASSYPPGIASRTDTQYF
TGTGCCAGCAGTTATCCCCCCGGGATAGCCTCACGAACAGATACGCAGTATTTT
>TRBJ2-1|few|TRBV20-1|TRBD2
CSASPHLAGGSYNEQFF
TGCAGTGCTAGCCCACACCTAGCGGGGGGGTCGTACAATGAGCAGTTCTTC
>TRBJ2-5|few|TRBV20-1|.
CSAPTDTPRQETQYF
TGCAGTGCTCCTACGGACACGCCAAGACAAGAGACCCAGTACTTC
>TRBJ1-3|.|TRBV14|.
CASSQLYRTWSSGNTIYF
TGTGCCAGCAGCCAACTCTATAGGACATGGAGCTCTGGAAACACCATATATTTT
>TRBJ1-1|few|TRBV5-1|TRBD1
CASRAGTENTEAFF
TGCGCCAGCAGGGCCGGGACAGAGAACACTGAAGCTTTCTTT
>TRBJ2-7|few|TRBV11-2|.
CASSFRGAYEQYF
TGTGCCAGCAGCTTTAGGGGGGCCTACGAGCAGTACTTC
>TRBJ2-5|.|TRBV5-1|.
CASRSGPTGTARDQRTQYF
TGCGCCAGCAGATCGGGGCCCACTGGTACAGCGCGCGACCAACGTACCCAGTACTTC
>TRBJ2-7|few|TRBV27|.
CASRPGHTSYEQYF
TGTGCCAGCCGACCGGGACATACCTCCTACGAGCAGTACTTC
>TRBJ2-5|few|TRBV7-6|.
CASSPGGQQETQYF
TGTGCCAGCAGCCCAGGAGGCCAACAAGAGACCCAGTACTTC
>TRBJ2-1|.|TRBV29-1|.
CSVPRGYSYNEQFF
TGCAGCGTTCCGAGGGGGTACTCCTACAATGAGCAGTTCTTC